This TCR beta chain appears in the sequencing data of a study of T cell responses to AZD1222 COVID-19 vaccine. V lost 4 bases to trimming and J lost 4 bases, with 18 bases between them. Germline V gene lookup returns CDR1 SGHRS and CDR2 YFSETQ. The CDR3 totals 17 residues. General study points: At 160-218 and 743-854, vaccine-associated CD4 TCRs were dominant, and they spanned spike. Vaccination with two AZD1222 doses was followed by a rise in Spike-specific TCR breadth and depth. Nearly half of the spike-specific TCRs reportedly recognize variant regions that carry no mutations.

Second doses at about 4 or about 12 weeks were pooled. Points on this clone: No antigen is known for it.

Measured with immunoSEQ multiplex PCR; TCRdb has only the in-frame clones, and not every one. The sample has 250,000 to 300,000 clones, 94% seen once. The sequence was obtained from an adult who received the AZD1222 COVID-19 vaccine. V is TRBV5-1 and J is TRBJ2-6, with a tentative D call TRBD1 (5 bases). The sequencing used peripheral blood, collected 28 days after the second AZD1222 dose. CDR3 sequence reads: CASSDRAGLQGANVLTF. In DNA form, the CDR3 reads TGCGCCAGCAGCGACCGGGCAGGGCTTCAAGGGGCCAACGTCCTGACTTTC.